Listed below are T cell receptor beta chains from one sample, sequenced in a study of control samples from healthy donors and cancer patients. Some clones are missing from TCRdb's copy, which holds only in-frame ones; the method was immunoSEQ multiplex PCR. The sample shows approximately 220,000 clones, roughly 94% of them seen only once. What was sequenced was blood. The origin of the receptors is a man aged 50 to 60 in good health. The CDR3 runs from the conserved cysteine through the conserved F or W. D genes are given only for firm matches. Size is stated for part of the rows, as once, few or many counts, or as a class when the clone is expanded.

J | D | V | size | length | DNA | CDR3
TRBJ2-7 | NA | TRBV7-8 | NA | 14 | TGTGCCAGCAGCAAACGGGACGGCTACTACGAGCAGTACTTC | CASSKRDGYYEQYF
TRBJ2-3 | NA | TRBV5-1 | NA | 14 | TGCGCCAGCAGCGATGGCCGGAAAGTAGATACGCAGTATTTT | CASSDGRKVDTQYF
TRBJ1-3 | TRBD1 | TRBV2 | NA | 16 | TGTGCCAGCAGCACCCAGGGGGGCCCCTCTGGAAACACCATATATTTT | CASSTQGGPSGNTIYF
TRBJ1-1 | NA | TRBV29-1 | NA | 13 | TGCAGCGCTGCGACAGGAACGAACACTGAAGCTTTCTTT | CSAATGTNTEAFF
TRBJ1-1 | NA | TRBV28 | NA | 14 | TGTGCCAGCAGCCGCGGGGAGGAGTGGACTGAAGCTTTCTTT | CASSRGEEWTEAFF
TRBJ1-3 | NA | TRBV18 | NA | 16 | TGTGCCAGCTCACCAATACAGGCGAGCTCTGGAAACACCATATATTTT | CASSPIQASSGNTIYF
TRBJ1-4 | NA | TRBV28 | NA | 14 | TGTGCCAGCAGACCGCAAGGGCGGAATGAAAAACTGTTTTTT | CASRPQGRNEKLFF
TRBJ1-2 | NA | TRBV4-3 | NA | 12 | TGCGCCAGCAGCCAAGAAAAGGGCGGCTACACCTTC | CASSQEKGGYTF
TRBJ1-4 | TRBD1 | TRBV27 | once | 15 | TGTGCCAGCAGAGACAGGGCTCGAGCTAATGAAAAACTGTTTTTT | CASRDRARANEKLFF
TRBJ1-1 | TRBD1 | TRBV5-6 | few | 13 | TGTGCCAGCAGCGGAACAGGGGCCACTGAAGCTTTCTTT | CASSGTGATEAFF
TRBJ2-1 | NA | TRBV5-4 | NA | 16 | TGTGCCAGCAGCTTATCCCTAGGGGGGGTCAACAATGAGCAGTTCTTC | CASSLSLGGVNNEQFF
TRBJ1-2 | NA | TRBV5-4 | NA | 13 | TGTGCCAGCAGCTTGGACAGTCTCTATGGCTACACCTTC | CASSLDSLYGYTF
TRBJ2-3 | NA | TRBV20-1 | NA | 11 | TGCAGTGCTGGGGGGCGGACTCAGCAGTATTTT | CSAGGRTQQYF
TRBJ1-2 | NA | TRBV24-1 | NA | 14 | TGTGCCACCAGTGATTTCTGGGCGGAAGATGGCTACACCTTC | CATSDFWAEDGYTF
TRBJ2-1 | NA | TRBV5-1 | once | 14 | TGCGCCAGCAGCGGGGGGAGTTCCGTGAATGAGCAGTTCTTC | CASSGGSSVNEQFF
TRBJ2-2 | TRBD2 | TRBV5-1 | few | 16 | TGCGCCAGCAGCCTTGGAGTAGCGGGGACTACCGGGGAGCTGTTTTTT | CASSLGVAGTTGELFF
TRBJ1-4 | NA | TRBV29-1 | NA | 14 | TGCAGCGTTGGAACCCTGTCGATTAATGAAAAACTGTTTTTT | CSVGTLSINEKLFF
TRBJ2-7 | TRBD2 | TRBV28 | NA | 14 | TGTGCCAGCAGTAAAGCGGGGGGCAGGTACGAGCAGTACTTC | CASSKAGGRYEQYF
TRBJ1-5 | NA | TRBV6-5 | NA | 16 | TGTGCCAGCAGTTACTCGATTCCAGGGGGCAATCAGCCCCAGCATTTT | CASSYSIPGGNQPQHF
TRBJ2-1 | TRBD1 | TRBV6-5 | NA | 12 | TGTGCCGTGACAGGGGTGATAGATGAGCAGTTCTTC | CAVTGVIDEQFF
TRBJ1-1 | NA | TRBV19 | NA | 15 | TGTGCCAGTAGTATAGCCGGAGTTGGGATCACTGAAGCTTTCTTT | CASSIAGVGITEAFF
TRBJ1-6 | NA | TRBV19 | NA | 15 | TGTGCCAGTAGTCTGACTAGAGGAGGTAATTCACCCCTCCACTTT | CASSLTRGGNSPLHF
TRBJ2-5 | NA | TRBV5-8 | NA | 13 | TGTGCCAGCAGCTTGGTGGGCCAAGAGACCCAGTACTTC | CASSLVGQETQYF
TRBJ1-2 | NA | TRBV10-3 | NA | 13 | TGTGCCATCAGTGGGGAGGGGCACTATGGCTACACCTTC | CAISGEGHYGYTF
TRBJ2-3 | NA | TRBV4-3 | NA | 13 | TGCGCCAGCAGCCAAGACCAGCAAGATACGCAGTATTTT | CASSQDQQDTQYF
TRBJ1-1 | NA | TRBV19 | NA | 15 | TGTGCCAGTAGTATTTTCAGGGCTGCGAACACTGAAGCTTTCTTT | CASSIFRAANTEAFF
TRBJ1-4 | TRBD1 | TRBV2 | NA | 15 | TGTGCCAGCAGTGAAAGTAACAGGGGAAATGAAAAACTGTTTTTT | CASSESNRGNEKLFF
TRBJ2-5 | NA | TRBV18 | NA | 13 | TGTGCCAGCCTGGCCTGGGCCTCAGAGACCCAGTACTTC | CASLAWASETQYF
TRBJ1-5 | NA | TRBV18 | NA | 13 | TGTGCCAGCTCAACAGCTGATAATCAGCTCCAGCATTTT | CASSTADNQLQHF
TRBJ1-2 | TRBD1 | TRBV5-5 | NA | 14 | TGTGCCAGCAGCTTCGGACAGGGGGACTATGGCTACACCTTC | CASSFGQGDYGYTF
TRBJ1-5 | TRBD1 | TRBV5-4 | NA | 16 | TGTGCCAGCAGCTCACTCGACAGGGGCGGCAATCAGCCCCAGCATTTT | CASSSLDRGGNQPQHF
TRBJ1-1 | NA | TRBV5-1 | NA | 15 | TGCGCCAGCAGCTTCGGGCAGGGGCCTTACACTGAAGCTTTCTTT | CASSFGQGPYTEAFF
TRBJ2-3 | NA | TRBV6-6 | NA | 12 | TGTGCCAGCAGTTACGTCCGAGATACGCAGTATTTT | CASSYVRDTQYF
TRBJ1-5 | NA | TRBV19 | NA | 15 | TGTGCCAGTAGTATAGGGGGAAGGAGCAATCAGCCCCAGCATTTT | CASSIGGRSNQPQHF
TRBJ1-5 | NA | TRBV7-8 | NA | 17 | TGTGCCAGCAGCGCCATTGCACAGAGCTATAGCAATCAGCCCCAGCATTTT | CASSAIAQSYSNQPQHF
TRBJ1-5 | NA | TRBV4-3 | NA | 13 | TGCGCCAGCAGCCAAACGACGAATCAGCCCCAGCATTTT | CASSQTTNQPQHF
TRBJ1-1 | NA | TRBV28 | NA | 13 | TGTGCCAGCAGTTTATCAACAGGTTATGAAGCTTTCTTT | CASSLSTGYEAFF
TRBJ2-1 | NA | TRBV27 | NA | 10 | TGTGCCAGCAGGGGGAATGAGCAGTTCTTC | CASRGNEQFF
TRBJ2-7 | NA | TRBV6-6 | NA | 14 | TGTGCCAGCATCCAAAGGGGGGACACCTACGAGCAGTACTTC | CASIQRGDTYEQYF
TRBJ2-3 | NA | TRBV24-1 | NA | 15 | TGTGCCACCAGTGATTGGGGGGGCCGGTGGGATACGCAGTATTTT | CATSDWGGRWDTQYF
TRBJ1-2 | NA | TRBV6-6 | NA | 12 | TGTGCCAGCAGCGGAGGGATCCATGGCTACACCTTC | CASSGGIHGYTF